This T cell receptor (beta chain) was found in a study of T cell responses to AZD1222 COVID-19 vaccine. Study results and limitations: It should be noted that donors were predominantly white British and more often female, and clonal diversity was possibly underestimated.

The count of this clone is one. Its antigen remains unknown. Clones were sequenced by immunoSEQ multiplex PCR, and TCRdb holds only the in-frame ones, with some missing. The data hold about 88,000 clones, with 92% observed a single time. V lost 2 bases to trimming and J lost 2 bases, with 16 bases between them. There are 16 residues in the CDR3. The germline V gene encodes CDR1 MNHEY and CDR2 SMNVEV (reference sequence). The source material was peripheral blood, sampled on day 0 of AZD1222 vaccination. This chain connects TRBV27 to TRBJ2-7, with D perhaps matching TRBD1 or TRBD2 (6 bases each). The TCR originated in an adult in good health. This CDR3 is CASSLGPPGAPYEQYF. The CDR3 nucleotides are TGTGCCAGCAGTTTAGGACCGCCGGGGGCCCCCTACGAGCAGTACTTC.